The rows below give T cell receptor beta chains drawn from one sample of a study of blood T cell repertoires in COVID-19. Measured with immunoSEQ multiplex PCR; TCRdb has only the in-frame clones, and not every one. This sample has around 200,000 clones; 70% to 90% occur once, and the top ten carry approximately 5%. Material for sequencing was peripheral blood. The origin of the receptors is an elderly woman with acute or convalescent COVID-19. Each CDR3 is given with its conserved first and last residue.

V | CDR3
TRBV19 | CASSIGTGGETQYF
TRBV10-3 | CAISLLQGPNTEAFF
TRBV7-2 | CASSSGQNTEAFF
TRBV7-9 | CASSSTDISARQAGQYF
TRBV6-6 | CASSLGTSGPYEQYF
TRBV6-2/TRBV6-3 | CASSYGGAYLSYEQYF
TRBV6-2/TRBV6-3 | CASSYLMSDGYTF
TRBV29-1 | CSARDTEAFF
TRBV4-3 | CASSQDRNRLSGNTIYF
TRBV5-1 | CASSESLDYEQYF
TRBV5-1 | CASSLQGGETEAFF
TRBV18 | CASSPSEYEQYF
TRBV11-2 | CASSPPGNTEAFF
TRBV5-1 | CASSYPSGRVNEQFF
TRBV7-2 | CASSLDHRSKNIQYF
TRBV27 | CASSLGRAGEEQFF
TRBV27 | CASSLFGGSFTGELFF
TRBV18 | CASSPGLSTEAFF
TRBV6-5 | CASSGQLQETQYF
TRBV9 | CASSPQGDTQYF
TRBV24-1 | CATSDVRDRVSPLHF
TRBV7-6 | CASSPSARNEQFF
TRBV7-3 | CASSFGTSGSSEQFF
TRBV28 | CASSLLGIRDEQYF
TRBV18 | CASSSMRVSNQPQHF
TRBV7-3 | CASSVAGGFYEQYF
TRBV7-9 | CASSLQAEAFF